One and the same sample provided the 6 T cell receptor beta chains below, sequenced in a study of PD-L1 blockade in urothelial cancer. TCRdb's table, derived via immunoSEQ multiplex PCR, lists solely in-frame clones and lacks some. This sample has 46,000 or so clones, with approximately 86% found just once. Time point meaning: peripheral blood 6 weeks after treatment start. Sequences were derived from PBMCs, sampled around atezolizumab (anti-PD-L1) treatment. These receptors all come from a man in his 60s with urothelial cancer.

The CDR3, as DNA: TGTGCCAGCAGTTACTCCGCAGGACAGAACTATGGCTACACCTTC. It encodes CASSYSAGQNYGYTF. The chain has TRBV6-6 and TRBJ1-2; D perhaps matches TRBD1 (6 bases). CDR3 length equals 15 residues. Germline V lookup: CDR1 MNHNY, CDR2 SVGAGI (reference sequence). V shed 0 bases and J shed 2 bases, with 10 bases lying between them.

The V and J genes are TRBV6-1 and TRBJ2-7; the D gene is possibly TRBD2 (5 bases). Trimming stripped 2 bases from V and 3 bases from J, with 8 bases between. This CDR3 comprises 13 residues. CDR1 and CDR2 from the germline V gene are MNHNS and SASEGT. The CDR3 spells CASSERGVYEQYF. DNA of the CDR3: TGTGCCAGCAGTGAACGGGGAGTCTACGAGCAGTACTTC.

The chain uses TRBV4-1 and TRBJ2-5, with D possibly TRBD2 on 6 matching bases. The germline V gene has CDR1 MGHRA and CDR2 YSYEKL. V was cut by 1 base and J by 0 bases, with 9 bases left in between. This CDR3 region has 15 residues. In nucleotides, the CDR3 is TGCGCCAGCAGCCAAGGGGGGACTGACCAAGAGACCCAGTACTTC. Protein: CASSQGGTDQETQYF.

The chain joins TRBV7-9 to TRBJ2-5; D is possibly TRBD2 (6 bases). Germline V CDR1 and CDR2: SEHNR, FQNEAQ (reference sequence). CDR3 size: 14 residues. V was cut by 5 bases and J by 5 bases, with 15 bases left in between. The CDR3 DNA reads TGTGCCAGCAGCCCGGACGGGAGTAGGGAGACCCAGTACTTC. Translation gives CASSPDGSRETQYF.

V and J are TRBV7-8 and TRBJ2-1, with D possibly TRBD1 on 5 matching bases. Germline CDR1 is SGHVS and CDR2 is FQNEAQ. There are 15 residues in the CDR3. V was pared by 5 bases and J by 5 bases, with 16 bases between. CDR3 nucleotides: TGTGCCAGCAGCCCCTCCCGGACATCTAACAATGAGCAGTTCTTC. Amino acid sequence: CASSPSRTSNNEQFF.

The CDR3 bases are TGTGCCAGCAGCGTACAGGGGGCGCTGGGCTACACCTTC. This sequence encodes CASSVQGALGYTF. The chain recombines TRBV9 with TRBJ1-2, with 8 bases fitting TRBD1. V lost 1 base, J lost 8 bases, and 4 bases stayed unmatched. The CDR3 spans 13 residues. CDR1 and CDR2 from the germline V gene are SGDLS and YYNGEE.